This passage covers 22 T cell receptor beta chains from one sample sequenced in a study of molecular identifiers for immune sequencing clone quantification. Via MiXCR, TCRdb re-called the PCR reads, giving one row per CDR3 protein. The sample consists of about 100,000 distinct CDR3 sequences, 30% to 45% of them appearing once. The sample taken for sequencing was naive CD8+ T cells from blood, with Jurkat cell RNA spiked in. Stated subset: FACS-sorted CD8+CD4-CCR7+CD45RA+ naive T cells. Receptors originate from a human donor in good health. Some libraries in this study had Jurkat cell RNA spiked in.

The table lists this clonotype with many counts. The V and J genes are TRBV28 and TRBJ2-3, with TRBD2 matching 8 bases. CDR3 size: 15 residues. V shed 2 bases, J shed 3 bases, and the junction held 4 bases outside the gene matches. Germline loops: CDR1 MDHEN, CDR2 SYDVKM. The CDR3 here is CASSLSGRGTDTQYF. CDR3 nucleotides: TGTGCCAGCAGTTTAAGCGGGAGAGGTACAGATACGCAGTATTTT.

This chain uses TRBV7-9 with TRBJ2-5; weak D call: TRBD1 (5 bases). The CDR3 covers 12 residues. V lost 5 bases, J lost 3 bases, and 7 bases lay in between. CDR1 SEHNR and CDR2 FQNEAQ come from the germline V gene (reference sequence). The CDR3 coding sequence is TGTGCCAGCAGCGAGACAGAAGAGACCCAGTACTTC. Its translation: CASSETEETQYF.

Points on this clonotype: A much larger clone differs from this one at a single base, so this may be a read error. The J gene is TRBJ1-6, the V gene TRBV5-1, with D possibly matching TRBD1 (5 bases). The V end lost 7 bases, the J end lost 10 bases, and 24 bases lay between the germline ends. The CDR3 is 16 residues long. Germline lookup yields CDR1 SGHRS and CDR2 YFSETQ. CDR3 region: CASGYYSDRQGSPLHF. CDR3 nucleotides: TGCGCCAGCGGCTATTACTCCGACCGCCAGGGATCACCCCTCCACTTT.

Only one count was recorded for this clonotype. The V and J genes are TRBV20-1 and TRBJ2-7; 7 bases are a match to TRBD2. Germline CDR1 is DFQATT and CDR2 is SNEGSKA (reference sequence). This CDR3 comprises 14 residues. The V and J ends lost 6 bases and 2 bases, in that order; junction bases with no gene match: 10. The CDR3 DNA sequence: TGCAGTGCGACCACTAGCGTGAGTCCCTACGAGCAGTACTTC. Protein product: CSATTSVSPYEQYF.

Regarding this clonotype: One base away lies a much larger clone, so this may be a sequencing read error. This chain joins TRBV28 and TRBJ2-3; TRBD2 aligns across 8 bases. CDR3 length equals 16 residues. V dropped 6 bases and J dropped 2; count of bases not matched to a gene: 10. Germline CDR1 reads MDHEN; CDR2 reads SYDVKM. CDR3 residues: CASRQRLARVTDTQYF. In nucleotides, the CDR3 is TGTGCCAGCAGGCAAAGACTAGCGAGGGTCACAGATACGCAGTATTTT.

The rearrangement links TRBV5-3 to TRBJ1-5; D not resolved. TRBV5-3 is an ORF, and what it does is uncertain. The CDR3 length is 13 residues. The V and J ends lost 4 bases and 2 bases respectively, with 7 bases between them. The CDR3 sequence: CARSTEGNQPQHF. CDR3 DNA: TGTGCCAGAAGCACGGAAGGCAATCAGCCCCAGCATTTT.

Worth noting for this clonotype: A read error is possible here, since a much larger clone lies one base away. This chain joins TRBV5-1 and TRBJ2-5; 10 bases align to TRBD2. CDR1 is SGHRS and CDR2 is YFSETQ in the germline V gene. This CDR3 is 15 amino acids long. CDR3 region: CASSLSLAGEETLYF. Here the CDR3 DNA reads TGCGCCAGCAGCTTGTCCCTAGCGGGAGAAGAGACCCTGTACTTC.

The genes are TRBV20-1 and TRBJ2-7; 7 bases match TRBD2. The CDR3 is made up of 13 amino acids. CDR1 is DFQATT and CDR2 is SNEGSKA in the germline V gene (reference sequence). Trimming at V came to 0 bases and at J to 3 bases, leaving 2 bases not matched to a gene. The CDR3 DNA is TGCAGTGCTAGAGAGGCGGGGGACTACGAGCAGTACTTC. Protein product: CSAREAGDYEQYF.

The chain employs TRBV11-2 and TRBJ1-6; D not certain. The CDR3 consists of 15 residues. CDR1 and CDR2 from the germline V gene are SGHAT and FQNNGV. Trimming shortened V by 3 bases and J by 4 bases, and 10 bases separated the two germline ends. The CDR3 loop is CASSFLPSYNSPLHF. The CDR3 nucleotides read TGTGCCAGCAGCTTCCTCCCCTCTTATAATTCACCCCTCCACTTT.

The table lists this clonotype with a few counts. This chain connects TRBV12-5 to TRBJ1-4; possible D gene TRBD1, 5 bases. The CDR3 is made up of 16 amino acids. Trimming removed 4 bases from V and 8 bases from J, with 20 bases in between. Germline V gives CDR1 LGHNT, CDR2 FRNRAP. The CDR3 nucleotides are TGTGCTAGTGGTTATGCGGGGCCCCAGGGCCGCGAAAAACTGTTTTTT. Amino acids: CASGYAGPQGREKLFF.

This CDR3 is CASRFGRIAFYEQYF. The CDR3 DNA reads as TGTGCCAGCAGATTCGGGCGAATAGCGTTTTACGAGCAGTACTTC. The chain employs TRBV28 and TRBJ2-7, with a tentative D call TRBD2 (5 bases). Deletions cut 6 bases from V and 4 bases from J, with 19 bases between. The CDR3 sequence is 15 residues long. Germline V gene data show CDR1 as MDHEN and CDR2 as SYDVKM. Supplemented by reference TRBV28 and TRBJ2-7, the full variable domain reads DVKVTQSSRYLVKRTGEKVFLECVQDMDHENMFWYRQDPGLGLRLIYFSYDVKMKEKGDIPEGYSVSREKKERFSLILESASTNQTSMYLCASRFGRIAFYEQYFGPGTRLTVT.

Remarks on this clonotype: The CDR3 does not end in the conserved phenylalanine or tryptophan, so this is likely a read error. The limits of the CDR3 on the DNA are not certain, so only TCRdb's listed CDR3 is given. This rearrangement joins TRBV1 to TRBJ2-2. TRBV1 is recorded as a pseudogene. The CDR3 is 15 amino acids long, termini counted. The CDR3 spells CTSASGSANTGELFL.

Only a few counts were recorded for this clonotype. The chain recombines TRBV13 with TRBJ2-3; the match to TRBD1 covers 12 bases. The CDR3 extends over 17 amino acids. Trimming cost V 5 bases and J 4 bases; bases outside gene matches: 10. Germline-derived CDR1 and CDR2 are PRHDT and FYEKMQ (reference sequence). In nucleotides, the CDR3 is TGTGCCAGCAGCCCGACCCTCCGGGACAGGGGGCCAGATACGCAGTATTTT. As protein: CASSPTLRDRGPDTQYF.

This clonotype was detected many times. The chain recombines TRBV28 with TRBJ2-5; D could derive from TRBD1 or TRBD2 (5 bases each). Trimming removed 5 bases from V and 9 bases from J, with 19 bases in between. Germline V gives CDR1 MDHEN, CDR2 SYDVKM. The CDR3 runs to 14 residues. CDR3: CASSAVRGRGAQYF. CDR3 nucleotide sequence: TGTGCCAGCAGTGCTGTACGGGGCCGAGGGGCCCAGTACTTC.

Comment on this clonotype: Since a much larger clone is just one base distant, this may be a read error. The chain joins TRBV7-9 to TRBJ1-4; D remains ambiguous. The germline V gene encodes CDR1 SEHNR and CDR2 FQNEAQ (reference sequence). This CDR3 contains 14 residues. The CDR3 is CASSRVATNEKLLF. Written as DNA, the CDR3 is TGTGCCAGCTCGAGGGTTGCAACTAATGAAAAACTGTTATTT.

The V call is TRBV13, the J call TRBJ2-7; D not certain. Per germline, CDR1 PRHDT and CDR2 FYEKMQ (reference sequence). This CDR3 comprises 14 residues. V was cut by 5 bases and J by 0 bases, with 11 bases left in between. CDR3 coding DNA: TGTGCCAGCAGCCAGTCCCCGGGCTCCTACGAGCAGTACTTC. This encodes CASSQSPGSYEQYF. Full variable domain (missing parts from reference TRBV13 and TRBJ2-7): AAGVIQSPRHLIKEKRETATLKCYPIPRHDTVYWYQQGPGQDPQFLISFYEKMQSDKGSIPDRFSAQQFSDYHSELNMSSLELGDSALYFCASSQSPGSYEQYFGPGTRLTVT.

As concerns this clonotype: Possible read error: a much larger clone is one base away. Since the CDR3 does not end with the conserved phenylalanine or tryptophan, this likely comes from a read error. The chain joins TRBV2 to TRBJ1-5; unclear D gene. The CDR3 is made up of 13 amino acids. The germline V gene has CDR1 SNHLY and CDR2 FYNNEI. V gave up 1 base and J gave up 4 bases, with 5 bases separating them. CDR3 loop: CASSEEANQPQHI. As DNA, the CDR3 is TGTGCCAGCAGTGAAGAAGCTAATCAGCCCCAGCATATT.

The chain is built from TRBV20-1 and TRBJ2-7, with D tentatively TRBD2 (7 bases). This CDR3 has 12 amino acids. From germline, CDR1 is DFQATT and CDR2 SNEGSKA (reference sequence). V shed 0 bases and J shed 6 bases, with 9 bases lying between them. CDR3 amino acids: CSAREGGLEQYF. For the CDR3, the DNA is TGCAGTGCTAGAGAGGGGGGGCTCGAGCAGTACTTC.

V usage is TRBV15 and J usage is TRBJ1-1, with D hard to call. Trimming took 5 bases from V and 4 from J, leaving 14 bases between them. The germline V gene has CDR1 LNHNV and CDR2 YYDKDF (reference sequence). The CDR3 covers 14 residues. This chain's CDR3 is CATSLNLRGTEAFF. CDR3 DNA sequence: TGTGCCACCAGCCTCAACCTCCGGGGCACTGAAGCTTTCTTT.

This chain's CDR3 is CASTLAGHQPQHF. CDR3 nucleotides: TGTGCCAGTACCCTCGCAGGCCATCAGCCCCAGCATTTT. V gene TRBV19 combines with J gene TRBJ1-5; the D is unclear. CDR3 length: 13 amino acids. V lost 7 bases, J lost 5 bases, and 12 bases lay in between. The germline CDR1 and CDR2 sequences are LNHDA and SQIVND (reference sequence).

This clonotype showed up many times. The chain uses TRBV5-6 and TRBJ2-3; possible D gene TRBD2, 6 bases. Germline CDR1 and CDR2: SGHDT and YYEEEE. V was shortened by 2 bases and J by 2 bases, with 9 bases between the two germline ends. The CDR3 contains 14 residues. CDR3 coding DNA: TGTGCCAGCAGCTTTGGGACTTTCACAGATACGCAGTATTTT. Protein: CASSFGTFTDTQYF.

The V call is TRBV9, the J call TRBJ2-3; D gene unclear. Germline CDR1 is SGDLS and CDR2 is YYNGEE. This CDR3 contains 13 residues. Trimming removed 3 bases from V and 0 bases from J, with 5 bases in between. The CDR3, as DNA: TGTGCCAGCAGCGCTATCAGCACAGATACGCAGTATTTT. Amino acid sequence: CASSAISTDTQYF.